Shown below are 8 T cell receptor beta chains from a single sample sequenced in a study of blood T cell repertoires in COVID-19. The protocol was immunoSEQ multiplex PCR, while the TCRdb copy is restricted to in-frame clones and leaves out a portion. The table lists some 99,000 clones, over 80% of them singletons. Source material: peripheral blood. The receptors were gathered from a human donor in a cohort sampled during active COVID-19.

The chain links TRBV3-1 (or the pseudogene TRBV3-2) to TRBJ1-3, with D perhaps TRBD1 (5 bases). The germline V and J ends were trimmed by 4 bases and 4 bases, with 8 bases remaining between them. The CDR3 has 13 residues. The V gene's germline CDR1 is LGHDT and CDR2 YNNKEL (reference sequence). The CDR3 nucleotides are TGTGCCAGCAGCCCGGGGGTGGGAAACACCATATATTTT. This codes for CASSPGVGNTIYF.

In nucleotides, the CDR3 is TGTGCCAGCAGCGCGGGACTAGCGGGAAGGGATACGCAGTATTTT. It specifies CASSAGLAGRDTQYF. The chain joins TRBV9 to TRBJ2-3; 13 nucleotides line up with TRBD2. V gave up 3 bases and J gave up 6 bases; unmatched junction bases: 4. This CDR3 region has 15 residues. The germline gives CDR1 SGDLS, CDR2 YYNGEE.

The chain joins TRBV5-1 to TRBJ2-5; the match to TRBD2 covers 12 bases. The germline CDR1 and CDR2 sequences are SGHRS and YFSETQ. There are 17 residues in the CDR3. Unmatched junction bases numbered 11, after V lost 3 bases and J lost 5 bases. CDR3 nucleotide sequence: TGCGCCAGCAGCTCAGGATTGACTAGCGGGAGACGTGAGACCCAGTACTTC. Translated: CASSSGLTSGRRETQYF. The full variable domain, with the rest looked up from reference TRBV5-1 and TRBJ2-5, is KAGVTQTPRYLIKTRGQQVTLSCSPISGHRSVSWYQQTPGQGLQFLFEYFSETQRNKGNFPGRFSGRQFSNSRSEMNVSTLELGDSALYLCASSSGLTSGRRETQYFGPGTRLLVL.

This chain joins TRBV9 and TRBJ2-2; possibly TRBD1 for D (6 bases). Germline CDR1 SGDLS, CDR2 YYNGEE. V was cut by 4 bases and J by 2 bases, with 15 bases left in between. CDR3 length: 16 residues. The CDR3 DNA reads as TGTGCCAGCAGCCGGTCCCGGGACACCAACACCGGGGAGCTGTTTTTT. Translated: CASSRSRDTNTGELFF.

The count of this clone is one. This sequence joins TRBV12-3 or TRBV12-4 and TRBJ1-1; the D gene is possibly TRBD1 (5 bases). CDR3 length: 11 residues. With 5 bases removed from V and 8 bases from J, the gap between germline ends came to 9 bases. The CDR3 reads CASSSRVEAFF. CDR3 nucleotides: TGTGCCAGCAGTAGCAGGGTAGAAGCTTTCTTT.

In its sample, this clone was seen once. V and J are TRBV5-6 and TRBJ1-2; D is undetermined. CDR3 length: 14 residues. Deletions cut 4 bases from V and 4 bases from J, with 14 bases between. Germline V gives CDR1 SGHDT, CDR2 YYEEEE. In DNA, the CDR3 is TGTGCCAGCAGCCGGGAGGGAGGTATCTATGGCTACACCTTC. Translation gives CASSREGGIYGYTF.

The rearrangement uses TRBV18 and TRBJ2-2; 7 bases map to TRBD1. V lost 6 bases and J lost 1; bases outside the gene matches: 11. Germline assignment: CDR1 KGHSH and CDR2 LQKENI. The CDR3 contains 17 residues. In nucleotides, the CDR3 is TGTGCCAGCTCTCTCAAATTGACAGGGAAGAACACCGGGGAGCTGTTTTTT. Protein: CASSLKLTGKNTGELFF.

The chain joins TRBV4-1 to TRBJ1-2; D possibly corresponds to TRBD1 (6 bases). V was trimmed by 6 bases and J by 2 bases, leaving 16 bases between them. CDR3 length: 15 residues. Germline V gene data show CDR1 as MGHRA and CDR2 as YSYEKL. The CDR3 loop is CASSRQALTNYGYTF. CDR3 bases: TGCGCCAGCAGTCGACAGGCCCTTACCAACTATGGCTACACCTTC.